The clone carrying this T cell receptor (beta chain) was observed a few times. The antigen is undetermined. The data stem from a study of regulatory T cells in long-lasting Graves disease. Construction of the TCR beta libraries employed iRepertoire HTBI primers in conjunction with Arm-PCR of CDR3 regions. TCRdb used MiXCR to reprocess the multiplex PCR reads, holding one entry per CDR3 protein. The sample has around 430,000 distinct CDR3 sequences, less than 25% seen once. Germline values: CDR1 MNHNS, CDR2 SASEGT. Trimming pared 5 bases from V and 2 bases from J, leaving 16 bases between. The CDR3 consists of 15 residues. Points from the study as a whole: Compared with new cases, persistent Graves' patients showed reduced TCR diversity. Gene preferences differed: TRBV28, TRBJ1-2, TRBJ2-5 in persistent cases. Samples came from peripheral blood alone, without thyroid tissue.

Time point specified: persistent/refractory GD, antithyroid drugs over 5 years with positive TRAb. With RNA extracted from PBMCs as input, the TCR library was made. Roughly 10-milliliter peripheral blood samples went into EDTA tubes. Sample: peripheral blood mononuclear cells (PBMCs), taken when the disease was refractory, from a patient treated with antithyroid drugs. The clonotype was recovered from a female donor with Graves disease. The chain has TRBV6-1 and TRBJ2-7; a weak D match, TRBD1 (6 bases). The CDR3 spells CASSRLRGETYEQYF. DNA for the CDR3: TGTGCCAGCAGTCGACTCAGGGGAGAAACCTACGAGCAGTACTTC.